The 26 T cell receptor beta chains listed next were all sequenced from one sample in a study of T cell responses to AZD1222 COVID-19 vaccine. Assay: immunoSEQ multiplex PCR; the TCRdb copy retains only in-frame clones and omits some. The profile shows about 140,000 clones, about 91% of them singletons. The sequences come from peripheral blood, collected 28 days after the second AZD1222 dose. These receptors all come from an adult who received the AZD1222 COVID-19 vaccine.

This clone was observed a single time. V is TRBV6-5 and J is TRBJ1-2, with unresolved D. The V and J ends lost 6 bases and 4 bases respectively, with 15 bases between them. Per the germline V gene, CDR1 is MNHEY and CDR2 is SVGAGI. CDR3 length equals 14 residues. CDR3 amino acids: CASRPRSRAYGYTF. The CDR3 DNA reads TGTGCCAGCAGGCCCCGTTCCCGAGCCTATGGCTACACCTTC.

The rearrangement links TRBV15 to TRBJ1-1; unclear D gene. From germline, CDR1 is LNHNV and CDR2 YYDKDF (reference sequence). V was clipped by 0 bases and J by 12 bases, with 11 bases between them. This CDR3 spans 12 amino acids. CDR3 bases: TGTGCCACCAGCAGAGATTGGGCATCTCCTTTCTTT. This translates into CATSRDWASPFF.

This clone has a single count. The chain joins TRBV5-6 to TRBJ2-5; D gene unclear. V lost 6 bases, J lost 1 base, and 10 bases lay in between. The germline V gene encodes CDR1 SGHDT and CDR2 YYEEEE. The CDR3 runs 13 residues. The CDR3 DNA follows: TGTGCCAGCACCCCAACGGGCCAAGAGACCCAGTACTTC. It is translated as CASTPTGQETQYF.

The chain uses TRBV5-1 and TRBJ2-5; no clear D. Germline assignment: CDR1 SGHRS and CDR2 YFSETQ. This CDR3 has 13 residues. Trimming pared 0 bases from V and 3 bases from J, leaving 6 bases between. The chain's CDR3 is CASSLGPEETQYF. The CDR3 DNA reads as TGCGCCAGCAGCTTGGGACCAGAAGAGACCCAGTACTTC.

This clone has just one count. Written as DNA, the CDR3 is TGCAGTGCTAGTTTCACGGGAGTAAGCTATACGCAGTATTTT. This codes for CSASFTGVSYTQYF. The chain combines TRBV20-1 with TRBJ2-3, with D possibly being TRBD2 (6 bases). The CDR3 runs 14 residues. CDR1 is DFQATT, CDR2 SNEGSKA, per germline (reference sequence). V was cut by 3 bases and J by 7 bases, with 17 bases left in between.

This chain connects TRBV30 to TRBJ2-7, with 7 nucleotides matching TRBD1. Per germline, CDR1 GTSNPN and CDR2 SVGIG (reference sequence). With 4 bases clipped from V and 7 bases from J, the junction kept 10 bases outside the gene matches. The CDR3 is 13 residues long. The CDR3 nucleotides read TGTGCCTGGAATGAAGGGGGCTATGGGGAGCAGTACTTC. Its protein is CAWNEGGYGEQYF. Full variable domain (missing parts from reference TRBV30 and TRBJ2-7): SQTIHQWPATLVQPVGSPLSLECTVEGTSNPNLYWYRQAAGRGLQLLFYSVGIGQISSEVPQNLSASRPQDRQFILSSKKLLLSDSGFYLCAWNEGGYGEQYFGPGTRLTVT.

The chain links TRBV28 to TRBJ2-5, with 8 bases identical to TRBD2. Trimming removed 7 bases from V and 5 bases from J; junction bases left unmatched: 15. Per the germline V gene, CDR1 is MDHEN and CDR2 is SYDVKM. This CDR3 is 16 amino acids long. CDR3 sequence reads: CASIRSGSYYEETQYF. The CDR3 DNA reads as TGTGCCAGCATTCGGAGCGGGAGTTACTACGAGGAGACCCAGTACTTC. Full variable domain (outside the CDR3, taken from reference TRBV28 and TRBJ2-5): DVKVTQSSRYLVKRTGEKVFLECVQDMDHENMFWYRQDPGLGLRLIYFSYDVKMKEKGDIPEGYSVSREKKERFSLILESASTNQTSMYLCASIRSGSYYEETQYFGPGTRLLVL.

V is TRBV2 and J is TRBJ1-1; TRBD1 agrees at 8 bases. With 5 bases clipped from V and 10 bases from J, the junction kept 12 bases outside the gene matches. The CDR3 runs to 14 residues. The germline gives CDR1 SNHLY, CDR2 FYNNEI. The CDR3 is CASSTWTGRVGAFF. CDR3 DNA sequence: TGTGCCAGCAGTACATGGACAGGGAGGGTGGGAGCTTTCTTT. The full variable domain, with the rest looked up from reference TRBV2 and TRBJ1-1, is EPEVTQTPSHQVTQMGQEVILRCVPISNHLYFYWYRQILGQKVEFLVSFYNNEISEKSEIFDDQFSVERPDGSNFTLKIRSTKLEDSAMYFCASSTWTGRVGAFFGQGTRLTVV.

The rearrangement uses TRBV28 and TRBJ1-2; unclear D gene. The CDR3 sequence is 13 residues long. V lost 2 bases and J 4 bases, leaving 8 bases between the germline ends. CDR1 is MDHEN and CDR2 is SYDVKM in the germline V gene. The CDR3 region has the DNA TGTGCCAGCAGTTTAGGGGTACTCTATGGCTACACCTTC. Its protein is CASSLGVLYGYTF.

This chain uses TRBV18 with TRBJ2-1, with TRBD2 matching 12 bases. The CDR3 contains 16 residues. CDR1 KGHSH and CDR2 LQKENI come from the germline V gene. V shed 5 bases and J 8 bases; nucleotides not matched to a gene: 10. The CDR3 spells CASSSGLAGRTDEQFF. The CDR3 coding sequence is TGTGCCAGCTCATCAGGACTAGCGGGACGGACGGATGAGCAGTTCTTC.

The genes are TRBV21-1 and TRBJ1-2; TRBD1 reflects the table's D call only, with no check against the DNA. TRBV21-1 is annotated as a pseudogene. CDR3 length: 15 residues. The CDR3 sequence: CASSKVERQVYGYTF. Here the CDR3 DNA reads TGTGCCAGCAGCAAAGTAGAGCGACAGGTCTATGGCTACACCTTC.

This clone appeared a few times. This chain connects TRBV7-9 to TRBJ2-7; D call uncertain. The ends were cut back, 1 base at V and 7 bases at J, with 8 bases in the middle. Germline V gene sequence: CDR1 SEHNR, CDR2 FQNEAQ (reference sequence). The CDR3 covers 12 residues. CDR3 bases: TGTGCCAGCAGCTTAGGCACGTCGGAGCAGTACTTC. Amino acids: CASSLGTSEQYF.

V and J are TRBV4-1 and TRBJ1-1; no definite D call. Germline CDR1 MGHRA, CDR2 YSYEKL. Trimming stripped 2 bases from V and 3 bases from J, with 4 bases between. The CDR3 has 12 amino acids. The CDR3 nucleotides read TGCGCCAGCAGCCAATCGGACACTGAAGCTTTCTTT. Translating it yields CASSQSDTEAFF.

The CDR3 sequence: CASRTEETQYF. The CDR3 bases are TGTGCCAGCAGGACTGAAGAGACCCAGTACTTC. This chain joins TRBV6-5 and TRBJ2-5; D unclear. Trimming pared 6 bases from V and 3 bases from J, leaving 5 bases between. There are 11 residues in the CDR3. The germline V gene encodes CDR1 MNHEY and CDR2 SVGAGI.

This chain joins TRBV5-6 and TRBJ2-2, with 7 positions matching TRBD1. In germline, CDR1 is SGHDT, CDR2 YYEEEE. The CDR3 loop spans 16 amino acids. V shed 4 bases, J shed 6 bases, and the junction held 12 bases outside the gene matches. CDR3 amino acids: CASSGDRFSGAGELFF. Written as DNA, the CDR3 is TGTGCCAGCAGCGGGGACAGATTTAGTGGGGCCGGGGAGCTGTTTTTT.

The rearrangement uses TRBV19 and TRBJ2-2; no firm D call. Germline CDR1 is LNHDA and CDR2 is SQIVND (reference sequence). Trimming removed 4 bases from V and 9 bases from J, with 9 bases in between. The CDR3 covers 12 residues. CDR3 coding DNA: TGTGCCAGTAGTAAGGTTTCGCGGGAGCTGTTTTTT. It translates to CASSKVSRELFF.

The genes are TRBV2 and TRBJ1-5; 7 nucleotides agree with TRBD1. Germline values: CDR1 SNHLY, CDR2 FYNNEI. V dropped 6 bases and J dropped 0; count of bases not matched to a gene: 5. The CDR3 contains 15 residues. CDR3 DNA sequence: TGTGCCAGCAGGCCAGGGGGGCTTAGCAATCAGCCCCAGCATTTT. Translated: CASRPGGLSNQPQHF.

The chain couples TRBV7-8 to TRBJ1-2, with 7 bases fitting TRBD1. V shed 7 bases, J shed 6 bases, and the junction held 11 bases outside the gene matches. The germline V gene has CDR1 SGHVS and CDR2 FQNEAQ. The CDR3 is 14 amino acids. This chain's CDR3 is CASNQLQGYDGYTF. DNA for the CDR3: TGTGCCAGCAACCAATTACAGGGGTACGATGGCTACACCTTC. Filled out from reference TRBV7-8 and TRBJ1-2, the complete variable domain reads GAGVSQSPRYKVAKRGQDVALRCDPISGHVSLFWYQQALGQGPEFLTYFQNEAQLDKSGLPSDRFFAERPEGSVSTLKIQRTQQEDSAVYLCASNQLQGYDGYTFGSGTRLTVV.

The chain links TRBV2 to TRBJ2-3, with 8 bases identical to TRBD2. The CDR3 contains 16 residues. V gave up 6 bases and J gave up 2 bases; unmatched junction bases: 10. Germline V CDR1 and CDR2: SNHLY, FYNNEI. CDR3 DNA: TGTGCCAGCAGCAGAAAGCGGGAGCCGTTCACAGATACGCAGTATTTT. This encodes CASSRKREPFTDTQYF. Together with reference TRBV2 and TRBJ2-3, the CDR3 gives the full variable domain: EPEVTQTPSHQVTQMGQEVILRCVPISNHLYFYWYRQILGQKVEFLVSFYNNEISEKSEIFDDQFSVERPDGSNFTLKIRSTKLEDSAMYFCASSRKREPFTDTQYFGPGTRLTVL.

The chain has TRBV4-3 and TRBJ2-3; D unclear. This CDR3 comprises 13 residues. The V and J ends lost 0 bases and 5 bases respectively, with 6 bases between them. CDR1 is LGHNA and CDR2 is YSLEER in the germline V gene. In DNA form, the CDR3 reads TGCGCCAGCAGCCAAGAGCCGGGAGATACGCAGTATTTT. Translating it yields CASSQEPGDTQYF.

Turning to this clone: Other DNA sequences in this sample translate to the same CDR3. The rearrangement links TRBV5-1 to TRBJ1-5; TRBD1 is a possible D gene (6 bases). Trimming took 0 bases from V and 5 from J, leaving 6 bases between them. The CDR3 runs 13 residues. Germline V gives CDR1 SGHRS, CDR2 YFSETQ. In DNA form, the CDR3 reads TGCGCCAGCAGCTTGGCAGGGGATCAGCCCCAGCATTTT. Translated, it gives CASSLAGDQPQHF.

This clone appeared once. V and J are TRBV9 and TRBJ1-2; D possibly corresponds to TRBD1 (6 bases). The germline V gene encodes CDR1 SGDLS and CDR2 YYNGEE. CDR3 length: 15 amino acids. Trimming removed 0 bases at V and 5 bases at J, with 14 bases between. The CDR3 nucleotides are TGTGCCAGCAGCGTAGTGGAGGGGGGGCGGTATGGCTACACCTTC. As protein: CASSVVEGGRYGYTF.

The V gene is TRBV28, the J gene TRBJ2-1; D may be TRBD2 (5 bases). The CDR3 sequence is 15 residues long. Deletions cut 5 bases from V and 3 bases from J, with 14 bases between. The germline CDR1 and CDR2 sequences are MDHEN and SYDVKM. In DNA, the CDR3 is TGTGCCAGCAGTCCACCGGGATTCCGCTACAATGAGCAGTTCTTC. Translated: CASSPPGFRYNEQFF.

The chain joins TRBV5-1 to TRBJ2-6; 8 positions match TRBD1. V was clipped by 4 bases and J by 0 bases; unmatched bases: 6. The germline V gene encodes CDR1 SGHRS and CDR2 YFSETQ. The length of the CDR3 is 17 residues. The CDR3 sequence: CASSHGQGISGANVLTF. The DNA of the CDR3 is TGCGCCAGCAGCCACGGACAGGGAATCTCTGGGGCCAACGTCCTGACTTTC.

The rearrangement joins TRBV4-2 to TRBJ2-1, with D unresolved. Trimming left V 0 bases short and J 6 bases short, with 12 bases between. The CDR3 has 15 residues. From germline, CDR1 is LGHNA and CDR2 YNFKEQ. CDR3 bases: TGTGCCAGCAGCCAAGATCGCGAGCGAGCCAATGAGCAGTTCTTC. Residues: CASSQDRERANEQFF.

This clone appeared once. This rearrangement joins TRBV15 to TRBJ1-4, with D possibly being TRBD1 (6 bases). There are 14 residues in the CDR3. Deletions cut 3 bases from V and 6 bases from J, with 11 bases between. Germline CDR1 is LNHNV and CDR2 is YYDKDF (reference sequence). The CDR3: CATSSAGQHEKLFF. DNA for the CDR3: TGTGCCACCAGCAGTGCCGGACAGCATGAAAAACTGTTTTTT.